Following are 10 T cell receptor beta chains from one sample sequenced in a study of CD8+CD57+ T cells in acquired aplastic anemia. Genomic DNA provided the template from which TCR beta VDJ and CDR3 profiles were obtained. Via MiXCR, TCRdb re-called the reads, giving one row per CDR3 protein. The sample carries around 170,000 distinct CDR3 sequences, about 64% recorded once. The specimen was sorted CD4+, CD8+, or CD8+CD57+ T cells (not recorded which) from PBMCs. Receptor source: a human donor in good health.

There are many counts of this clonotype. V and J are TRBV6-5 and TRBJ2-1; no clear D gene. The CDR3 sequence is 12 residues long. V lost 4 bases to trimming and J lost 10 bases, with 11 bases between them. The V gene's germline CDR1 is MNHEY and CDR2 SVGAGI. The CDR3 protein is CASSSLVQEQFF. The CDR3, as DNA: TGTGCCAGCAGTTCCTTAGTACAGGAGCAGTTCTTC.

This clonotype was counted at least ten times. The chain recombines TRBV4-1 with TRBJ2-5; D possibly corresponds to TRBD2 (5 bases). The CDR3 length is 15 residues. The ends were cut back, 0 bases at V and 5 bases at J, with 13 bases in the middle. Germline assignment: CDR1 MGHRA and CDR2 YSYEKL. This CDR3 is CASSQDHGSGETQYF. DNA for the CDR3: TGCGCCAGCAGCCAAGATCACGGGTCGGGGGAGACCCAGTACTTC.

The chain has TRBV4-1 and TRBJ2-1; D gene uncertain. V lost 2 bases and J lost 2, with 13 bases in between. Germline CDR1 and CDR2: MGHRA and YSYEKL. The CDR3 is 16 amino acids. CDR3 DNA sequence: TGCGCCAGCAGCCAAATCATAAGTGTCGCCTACAATGAGCAGTTCTTC. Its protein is CASSQIISVAYNEQFF.

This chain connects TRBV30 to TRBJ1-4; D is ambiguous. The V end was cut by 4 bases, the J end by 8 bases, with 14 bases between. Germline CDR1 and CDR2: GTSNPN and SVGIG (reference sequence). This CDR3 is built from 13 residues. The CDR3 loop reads CAWTASPGEKLFF. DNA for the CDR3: TGTGCCTGGACCGCTTCCCCCGGAGAAAAACTGTTTTTT.

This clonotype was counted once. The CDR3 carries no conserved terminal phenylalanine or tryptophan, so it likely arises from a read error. The CDR3 DNA sequence: TGCACCAGCAGCCCCCGACAGGGGACCTACGAGCAGTACCTC. It specifies CTSSPRQGTYEQYL. The rearrangement uses TRBV4-3 and TRBJ2-7; 8 positions match TRBD1. The germline V gene encodes CDR1 LGHNA and CDR2 YSLEER. This CDR3 comprises 14 residues.

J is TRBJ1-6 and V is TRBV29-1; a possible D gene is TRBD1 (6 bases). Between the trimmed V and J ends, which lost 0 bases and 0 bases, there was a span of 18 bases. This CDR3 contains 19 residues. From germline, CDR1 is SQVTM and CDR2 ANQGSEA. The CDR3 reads CSVEDETGVRSSYNSPLHF. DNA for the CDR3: TGCAGCGTTGAAGATGAGACAGGTGTAAGGAGCTCCTATAATTCACCCCTCCACTTT.

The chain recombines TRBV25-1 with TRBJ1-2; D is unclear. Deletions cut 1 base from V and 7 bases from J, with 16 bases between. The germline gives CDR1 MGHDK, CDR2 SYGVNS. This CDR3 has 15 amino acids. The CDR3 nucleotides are TGTGCCAGCAGTGAATTAACGAGGACCTGGGGTGGCTACACCTTC. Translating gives CASSELTRTWGGYTF.

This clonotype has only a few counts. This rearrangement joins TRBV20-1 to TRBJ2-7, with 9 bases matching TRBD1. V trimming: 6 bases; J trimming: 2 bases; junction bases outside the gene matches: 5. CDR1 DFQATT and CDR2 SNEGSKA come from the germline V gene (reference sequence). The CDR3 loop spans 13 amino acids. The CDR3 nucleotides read TGCAGTGCGCGGGACAGGGTAACCTACGAGCAGTACTTC. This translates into CSARDRVTYEQYF.

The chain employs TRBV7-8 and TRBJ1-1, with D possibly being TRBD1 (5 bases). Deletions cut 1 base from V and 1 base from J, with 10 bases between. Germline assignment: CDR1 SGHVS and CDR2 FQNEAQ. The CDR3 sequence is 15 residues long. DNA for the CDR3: TGTGCCAGCAGCTTAGAGCATGACAGGAACACTGAAGCTTTCTTT. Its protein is CASSLEHDRNTEAFF.

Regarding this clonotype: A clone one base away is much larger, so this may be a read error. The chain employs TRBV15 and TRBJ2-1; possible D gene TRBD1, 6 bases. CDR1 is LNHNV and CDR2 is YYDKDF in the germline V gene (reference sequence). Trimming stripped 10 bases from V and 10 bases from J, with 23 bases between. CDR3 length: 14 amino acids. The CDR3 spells CASSLGRGPYEQFF. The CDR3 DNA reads TGTGCCAGCAGTTTGGGCAGGGGACCATACGAGCAGTTCTTC.